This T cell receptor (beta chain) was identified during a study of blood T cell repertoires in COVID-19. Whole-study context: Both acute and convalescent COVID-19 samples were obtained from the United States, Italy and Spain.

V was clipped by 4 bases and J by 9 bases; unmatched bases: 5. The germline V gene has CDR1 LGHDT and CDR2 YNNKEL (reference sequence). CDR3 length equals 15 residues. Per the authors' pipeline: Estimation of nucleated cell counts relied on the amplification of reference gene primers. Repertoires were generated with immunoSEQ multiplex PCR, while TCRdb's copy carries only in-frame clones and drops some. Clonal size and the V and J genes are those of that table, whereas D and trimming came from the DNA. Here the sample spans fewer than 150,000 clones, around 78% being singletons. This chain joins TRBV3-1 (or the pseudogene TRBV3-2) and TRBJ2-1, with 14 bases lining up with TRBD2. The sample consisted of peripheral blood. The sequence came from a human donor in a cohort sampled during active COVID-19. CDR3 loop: CASSRSGTSGGEQFF. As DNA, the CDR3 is TGTGCCAGCAGCCGCTCCGGGACTAGCGGGGGTGAGCAGTTCTTC.